A selection of T cell receptor beta chains follows, all from one sample in a study of blood T cell repertoires in COVID-19. Produced via immunoSEQ multiplex PCR; TCRdb's table is partial and in-frame only. Of about 190,000 clones listed, around 91% are singletons. The sample taken for sequencing was peripheral blood. Receptors were obtained from a man aged 50-60 years with acute or convalescent COVID-19. CDR3s leave out the opening cysteine and the closing phenylalanine or tryptophan. Clone sizes are given selectively: once, few, many, or a class where the clone is expanded.

size	V	CDR3
once	TRBV6-2/TRBV6-3	ASRPPGTGRHYGYT
-	TRBV19	ASSRPNEKLF
-	TRBV28	ATRGGDIQY
-	TRBV9	ASSTGTSDSTDTQY
-	TRBV5-3	ARSHGTLSTHEQY
-	TRBV2	ASRISSGTAPS
-	TRBV9	ASRLDSSYNSPLH
-	TRBV5-4	ASSLYGYEQY
-	TRBV28	ASSLDNNYGYT
once	TRBV30	AWSRTAGTGYGMTYNSPLH
-	TRBV24-1	ATSDSLAANYNEQF
-	TRBV6-2/TRBV6-3	ASSPIAGGPETQY
-	TRBV10-1	ASSRTSGRGSSYNEQF
-	TRBV11-1	ASSLNGAGNTIY
-	TRBV7-9	ASSLVPWGTSYNEQF
-	TRBV28	ASSFLGTGRSTEAF